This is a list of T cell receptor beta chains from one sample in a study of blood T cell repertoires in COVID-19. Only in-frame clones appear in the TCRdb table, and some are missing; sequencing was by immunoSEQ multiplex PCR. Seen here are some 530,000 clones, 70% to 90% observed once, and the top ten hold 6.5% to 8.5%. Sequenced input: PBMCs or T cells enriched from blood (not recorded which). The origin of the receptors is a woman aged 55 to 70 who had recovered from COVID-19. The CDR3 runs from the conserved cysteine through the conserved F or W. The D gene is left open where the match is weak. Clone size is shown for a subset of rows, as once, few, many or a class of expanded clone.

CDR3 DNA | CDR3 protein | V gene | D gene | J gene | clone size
TGTGCCAGCAGCTTAACGGGAATCGAAAAACTGTTTTTT | CASSLTGIEKLFF | TRBV13 | . | TRBJ1-4 | .
TGTGCCAGCAGTTCTCGCAGGAAGGAGACCCAGTACTTC | CASSSRRKETQYF | TRBV27 | . | TRBJ2-5 | .
TGCAGTGCTAGTGTGGACAGGGGGAGGGAGACCCAGTACTTC | CSASVDRGRETQYF | TRBV20-1 | TRBD1 | TRBJ2-5 | once
TGTGCCAGCAGCTTCAGGGTCGTGAGCTCCTATAATTCACCCCTCCACTTT | CASSFRVVSSYNSPLHF | TRBV7-2 | . | TRBJ1-6 | .
TGCGCCAGCAGCCAAGATTGGGCAGCTGGCTACACCTTC | CASSQDWAAGYTF | TRBV4-1 | . | TRBJ1-2 | .
TGTGCCAGCAGCTTAGGGCCTACAGGGGAATGGGGCTACACCTTC | CASSLGPTGEWGYTF | TRBV7-2 | TRBD1 | TRBJ1-2 | once
TGTGCCAGCAGCTTTCGGTCCGGGACAGGAAGCACAGATACGCAGTATTTT | CASSFRSGTGSTDTQYF | TRBV13 | TRBD1 | TRBJ2-3 | .
TGTGCCAGCAGCTTAACCCGGGACAGGGACGAGCAGTACTTC | CASSLTRDRDEQYF | TRBV11-3 | TRBD1 | TRBJ2-7 | .
TGTGCCAGCAGTGAAGAAACCTATGGACAGGGTCGTGAAAAACTGTTTTTT | CASSEETYGQGREKLFF | TRBV25-1 | TRBD1 | TRBJ1-4 | .
TGCGCCAGCAGCCAAGTCGAACAGGGGAATTCACCCCTCCACTTT | CASSQVEQGNSPLHF | TRBV4-1 | TRBD1 | TRBJ1-6 | .
TGTGCCAGCAGTTCACAGGGGTATGGCTACACCTTC | CASSSQGYGYTF | TRBV12-3/TRBV12-4 | TRBD1 | TRBJ1-2 | .
TGTGCTAGTGGCCAGACAGCAGAGGTTAATTCACCCCTCCACTTT | CASGQTAEVNSPLHF | TRBV12-5 | . | TRBJ1-6 | .
TGTGCCAGCAGCTCGGGACAGGGGTTGATTCTAGCCAAAAACATTCAGTACTTC | CASSSGQGLILAKNIQYF | TRBV11-2 | TRBD1 | TRBJ2-4 | .
TGTGCCACCAAGTATCGCCGGGACAGTGAAGCTTTCTTT | CATKYRRDSEAFF | TRBV15 | TRBD1 | TRBJ1-1 | .
TGCGCCAGCAGCTTTACAGGATTAAATGAAAAACTGTTTTTT | CASSFTGLNEKLFF | TRBV5-1 | . | TRBJ1-4 | .
TGTGCCATCACCGACTACCGACTAGCGGGGGTCTACAATGAGCAGTTCTTC | CAITDYRLAGVYNEQFF | TRBV10-3 | TRBD2 | TRBJ2-1 | .
TGTGCCAGCAGCTTAGGAGGGGGACAGCCCCAGCATTTT | CASSLGGGQPQHF | TRBV7-2 | . | TRBJ1-5 | .
TGTGCCAGCAGCTTGGAGGAGGGCGGCTACTATGGCTACACCTTC | CASSLEEGGYYGYTF | TRBV5-5 | . | TRBJ1-2 | .
TGCAGTGCTAGTCGTGGGGCACCAAACACTGAAGCTTTCTTT | CSASRGAPNTEAFF | TRBV20-1 | . | TRBJ1-1 | .
TGTGCCACCAGGGCAGGGGATTCCTACGAGCAGTACTTC | CATRAGDSYEQYF | TRBV24-1 | . | TRBJ2-7 | .
TGTGCCAGCAGCTTCGGACAGCTCTATGGCTACACCTTC | CASSFGQLYGYTF | TRBV7-2 | . | TRBJ1-2 | .
TGTGCCAGCAGTTCCACAACAGGGGTTTATGGCTACACCTTC | CASSSTTGVYGYTF | TRBV6-5 | TRBD1 | TRBJ1-2 | .
TGCGCCAGCAGCTTCCATAGCTCCTACAATGAGCAGTTCTTC | CASSFHSSYNEQFF | TRBV5-1 | . | TRBJ2-1 | once
TGTGCCAGCAGTTTATTGGACAGAGGCAACACTGAAGCTTTCTTT | CASSLLDRGNTEAFF | TRBV27 | . | TRBJ1-1 | .
TGTGCCAGCTCACCGAACAGGATGACTAATGAAAAACTGTTTTTT | CASSPNRMTNEKLFF | TRBV18 | . | TRBJ1-4 | .
TGCGCCAGCAGCACACTTAGCGGGGTGAACACCGGGGAGCTGTTTTTT | CASSTLSGVNTGELFF | TRBV5-1 | TRBD2 | TRBJ2-2 | .
TGTGCCAGCAGTGACTTCCAGGGGGAAGCTTTCTTT | CASSDFQGEAFF | TRBV6-4 | . | TRBJ1-1 | .
TGTGCCAGCAGCCTTACCCCGGGACTGCGGAACACTGAAGCTTTCTTT | CASSLTPGLRNTEAFF | TRBV5-5 | . | TRBJ1-1 | .
TGTGCCAGCAGCTTGGACCGAGGTGGCAATCAGCCCCAGCATTTT | CASSLDRGGNQPQHF | TRBV5-5 | . | TRBJ1-5 | .
TGTGCCAGCAGCTCCTTTTACGAGCAGTACTTC | CASSSFYEQYF | TRBV7-8 | . | TRBJ2-7 | .
TGTGCTAGTGGTGGGGACACTTACCAAGAGACCCAGTACTTC | CASGGDTYQETQYF | TRBV12-5 | . | TRBJ2-5 | .
TGTGCCAGCAGCCGTGGGGACAGGGGCACCTACAATGAGCAGTTCTTC | CASSRGDRGTYNEQFF | TRBV16 | TRBD1 | TRBJ2-1 | .
TGTGCCAGCAGTTTATCCAGTAATCAGCCCCAGCATTTT | CASSLSSNQPQHF | TRBV27 | . | TRBJ1-5 | few
TGCGCCAGCAGCTTGGCCGGGCAGGGATCACCCCTCCACTTT | CASSLAGQGSPLHF | TRBV5-1 | . | TRBJ1-6 | .
TGCGCCAGCAGCCAAGTCTCAGGGACTGAAGCTTTCTTT | CASSQVSGTEAFF | TRBV4-1 | . | TRBJ1-1 | .
TGCGCCAGCAGCCAAGGAAGAGGGGGCTACTACACAGATACGCAGTATTTT | CASSQGRGGYYTDTQYF | TRBV4-1 | TRBD1 | TRBJ2-3 | .
TGTGCCAGCAGTCCGGGCTGGGGGGGCCAGTACTTC | CASSPGWGGQYF | TRBV6-5 | TRBD2 | TRBJ2-5 | .
TGTGCCAGCAGCTTGTTGACAGGGGGATATGGCTACACCTTC | CASSLLTGGYGYTF | TRBV5-8 | TRBD1 | TRBJ1-2 | .
TGTGCCAGCAGGGAGACAGGGCTGGGGGATTCACCCCTCCACTTT | CASRETGLGDSPLHF | TRBV2 | TRBD1 | TRBJ1-6 | .
TGTGCCAGCACCCCCCGAGGGGGTGCCTATGGCTACACCTTC | CASTPRGGAYGYTF | TRBV2 | . | TRBJ1-2 | .
TGCGCCAGCAGCCCTCAACAGGGGGAGAATGGCTACACCTTC | CASSPQQGENGYTF | TRBV5-1 | TRBD1 | TRBJ1-2 | once
TGTGCCAGCAGCTCTAGGGAAGGAGGTACTGAAGCTTTCTTT | CASSSREGGTEAFF | TRBV5-4 | . | TRBJ1-1 | .
TGTGCAAGTCGCCCGGGTACAGGGAACACTGAAGCTTTCTTT | CASRPGTGNTEAFF | TRBV12-2 | . | TRBJ1-1 | .
TGCGCCAGCAGCTCCCCCCCCGGGGGGGCCGAGAGCAATGAGCAGTTCTTC | CASSSPPGGAESNEQFF | TRBV5-1 | TRBD2 | TRBJ2-1 | .
TGTGCCAGTAGTATGTCTCAGTCCTCTTCGCAGACCCAGTACTTC | CASSMSQSSSQTQYF | TRBV19 | . | TRBJ2-5 | .
TGCGCCAGCAGCTTGGGATCGGGGGGCACCGGGGAGCTGTTTTTT | CASSLGSGGTGELFF | TRBV5-1 | TRBD2 | TRBJ2-2 | .